The 30 T cell receptor beta chains below come from one sample, sequenced in a study of blood T cell repertoires in COVID-19. Profiling relied on immunoSEQ multiplex PCR, and the TCRdb table lists in-frame clones only, not all of them. This sample carries approximately 90,000 clones, 70% to 85% of them seen once, and the ten largest clones take approximately 25%. Sample: peripheral blood. Receptors originate from a man between 60 and 75 years old with acute or convalescent COVID-19.

This clone was picked up a small number of times. This chain connects TRBV28 to TRBJ1-2, with a weak D call TRBD1 (5 bases). Germline assignment: CDR1 MDHEN and CDR2 SYDVKM. The germline V and J ends were trimmed by 6 bases and 4 bases, with 12 bases remaining between them. This CDR3 is built from 13 residues. CDR3 in amino acids: CASRGLGGYGYTF. For the CDR3, the DNA is TGTGCCAGCAGGGGTCTGGGGGGCTATGGCTACACCTTC.

The chain uses TRBV28 and TRBJ1-5; D is possibly TRBD1 (6 bases). CDR1 MDHEN and CDR2 SYDVKM come from the germline V gene. This CDR3 region has 14 residues. Trimming pared 8 bases from V and 7 bases from J, leaving 18 bases between. The CDR3 loop reads CASSQGGEVQPQHF. The CDR3 nucleotides read TGTGCCAGCTCCCAAGGGGGGGAGGTGCAGCCCCAGCATTTT.

This clone was picked up a small number of times. V usage is TRBV28 and J usage is TRBJ2-6, with D possibly TRBD2 on 6 matching bases. Germline assignment: CDR1 MDHEN and CDR2 SYDVKM. There are 15 residues in the CDR3. The germline V and J ends were trimmed by 7 bases and 2 bases, with 12 bases remaining between them. The CDR3 nucleotides read TGTGCCAGCATCCCGGGGGTAACTGGGGCCAACGTCCTGACTTTC. Protein sequence: CASIPGVTGANVLTF.

The chain employs TRBV2 and TRBJ2-7; the D gene is possibly TRBD2 (5 bases). CDR1 is SNHLY, CDR2 FYNNEI, per germline. CDR3 length: 13 amino acids. V lost 4 bases, J lost 4 bases, and 11 bases lay in between. CDR3 coding DNA: TGTGCCAGCAGTGTCGGTGGCGGGTACGAGCAGTACGTC. Protein: CASSVGGGYEQYV.

This clone qualifies as large. The V gene is TRBV7-9, the J gene TRBJ1-2; 8 bases line up with TRBD1. The CDR3 runs 13 residues. The J segment lost 8 bases and the V segment lost 5 bases, leaving 7 bases of the junction unmatched. Germline CDR1 and CDR2: SEHNR and FQNEAQ (reference sequence). The CDR3 coding sequence is TGTGCCAGCAGCGGCAGGGGGCCGTGGGGCTACACCTTC. This sequence encodes CASSGRGPWGYTF. Drawing the rest from reference TRBV7-9 and TRBJ1-2, the complete variable domain is DTGVSQNPRHKITKRGQNVTFRCDPISEHNRLYWYRQTLGQGPEFLTYFQNEAQLEKSRLLSDRFSAERPKGSFSTLEIQRTEQGDSAMYLCASSGRGPWGYTFGSGTRLTVV.

This clone was recorded only once. In DNA, the CDR3 is TGTGCCAGCAGACCAGCCAGAGGTTCTGGAAACACCATATATTTT. It codes for CASRPARGSGNTIYF. V and J are TRBV7-2 and TRBJ1-3; D gene unclear. The CDR3 spans 15 residues. V was clipped by 6 bases and J by 1 base, with 13 bases between them. Germline values: CDR1 SGHTA, CDR2 FQGNSA.

This chain uses TRBV6-2 or TRBV6-3 with TRBJ2-1; D gene ambiguous. This CDR3 has 13 residues. The germline V and J ends were trimmed by 0 bases and 7 bases, with 7 bases remaining between them. Germline V lookup: CDR1 MNHEY, CDR2 SVGEGT. The CDR3 DNA sequence: TGTGCCAGCAGTTACTCAGAGGCGAATGAGCAGTTCTTC. Amino acid sequence: CASSYSEANEQFF.

The chain is built from TRBV21-1 and TRBJ1-2. TRBV21-1 is listed as a pseudogene. The length of the CDR3 is 16 residues. CDR3 residues: CASSSPRSETNYGYTF. The CDR3 nucleotides read TGTGCCAGCAGCTCCCCCCGCTCGGAGACTAACTATGGCTACACCTTC.

This clone was recorded only once. The rearrangement joins TRBV20-1 to TRBJ2-2; D possibly corresponds to TRBD1 (5 bases). V was pared by 3 bases and J by 4 bases, with 9 bases between. The CDR3 is 13 amino acids. Germline CDR1 and CDR2: DFQATT and SNEGSKA (reference sequence). In nucleotides, the CDR3 is TGCAGTGCTAGTAGGGGTGGCACCGGGGAGCTGTTTTTT. Its protein product is CSASRGGTGELFF.

The V gene is TRBV14, the J gene TRBJ1-6; 9 bases map to TRBD1. Germline lookup yields CDR1 SGHDN and CDR2 FVKESK. The CDR3 totals 14 residues. After removal of 4 bases from V and 9 bases from J, the junction contained 4 bases not matched to a gene. The CDR3 DNA sequence: TGTGCCAGCAGCCGAGGACAGGGGAGTTCACCCCTCCACTTT. It specifies CASSRGQGSSPLHF.

This clone was seen only once. The J gene is TRBJ1-2, the V gene TRBV28; 12 bases fit TRBD1. J was trimmed by 7 bases and V by 5 bases; bases with no gene match: 11. The CDR3 covers 16 residues. Germline V gene sequence: CDR1 MDHEN, CDR2 SYDVKM. CDR3 nucleotide sequence: TGTGCCAGCAGTAAACACACGGGGACAGGGGGCGCTGGCTACACCTTC. It is translated as CASSKHTGTGGAGYTF.

V and J are TRBV6-5 and TRBJ2-4; D perhaps matches TRBD1 (6 bases). Per germline, CDR1 MNHEY and CDR2 SVGAGI. The V end lost 7 bases, the J end lost 10 bases, and 14 bases lay between the germline ends. The CDR3 has 12 residues. The CDR3 DNA is TGTGCCAGCAATCTGGACAGCCGGATTCAGTACTTC. This codes for CASNLDSRIQYF.

This chain links TRBV7-3 with TRBJ1-1, with 9 bases matching TRBD1. This CDR3 has 17 residues. J was trimmed by 5 bases and V by 4 bases; bases with no gene match: 14. CDR1 SGHTA and CDR2 FQGTGA come from the germline V gene. The CDR3 region has the DNA TGTGCCAGCAGCTCCGGCCCCGGGACAGGGCGGGGGACTGAAGCTTTCTTT. Translation: CASSSGPGTGRGTEAFF. Full variable domain (missing parts from reference TRBV7-3 and TRBJ1-1): GAGVSQTPSNKVTEKGKYVELRCDPISGHTALYWYRQSLGQGPEFLIYFQGTGAADDSGLPNDRFFAVRPEGSVSTLKIQRTERGDSAVYLCASSSGPGTGRGTEAFFGQGTRLTVV.

This chain uses TRBV3-1 (or the pseudogene TRBV3-2) with TRBJ1-3; the D is unclear. CDR1 is LGHDT, CDR2 YNNKEL, per germline (reference sequence). V shed 1 base and J shed 2 bases, with 9 bases lying between them. The length of the CDR3 is 15 residues. The CDR3 DNA reads as TGTGCCAGCAGCCAAGCGTGGAGGCCTGGAAACACCATATATTTT. This translates into CASSQAWRPGNTIYF.

The rearrangement joins TRBV7-8 to TRBJ1-5; D is undetermined. The V end was cut by 5 bases, the J end by 7 bases, with 18 bases between. The germline CDR1 and CDR2 sequences are SGHVS and FQNEAQ. The CDR3 runs to 15 residues. Here the CDR3 DNA reads TGTGCCAGCAGCCTCGGCTCCACGGGTAACCAGCCCCAGCATTTT. It specifies CASSLGSTGNQPQHF.

The V call is TRBV29-1, the J call TRBJ2-1, with a possible D match to TRBD1 (6 bases). Germline V lookup: CDR1 SQVTM, CDR2 ANQGSEA. The CDR3 covers 13 residues. The V and J ends lost 4 bases and 4 bases respectively, with 11 bases between them. This CDR3 is CSVVVQGYNEQFF. CDR3 sequence (DNA): TGCAGCGTTGTTGTACAGGGTTACAATGAGCAGTTCTTC.

The chain carries TRBV6-5 and TRBJ2-2, with a possible D match to TRBD2 (6 bases). Germline V gene lookup returns CDR1 MNHEY and CDR2 SVGAGI. The CDR3 has 15 amino acids. The V end was cut by 8 bases, the J end by 4 bases, with 17 bases between. The CDR3, as DNA: TGTGCCAGCCGACCTTATGGAGGGCCCACCGGGGAGCTGTTTTTT. It encodes CASRPYGGPTGELFF.

This chain links TRBV7-8 with TRBJ2-5; a possible D gene is TRBD2 (6 bases). Germline CDR1 SGHVS, CDR2 FQNEAQ. V lost 4 bases, J lost 4 bases, and 16 bases lay in between. There are 15 residues in the CDR3. The DNA of the CDR3 is TGTGCCAGCAGCTCACCCGGGACCGGGGGAGAGACCCAGTACTTC. Protein: CASSSPGTGGETQYF.

V usage is TRBV10-1 and J usage is TRBJ2-4; D ambiguous. This CDR3 spans 14 amino acids. CDR1 and CDR2 from the germline V gene are WNHNN and SYGVQD (reference sequence). With 0 bases removed from V and 8 bases from J, the gap between germline ends came to 11 bases. CDR3 loop: CASSESRPRDIQYF. In DNA, the CDR3 is TGCGCCAGCAGTGAGTCGAGGCCTCGGGACATTCAGTACTTC.

J is TRBJ1-2 and V is TRBV19; D is unresolved. The CDR3 spans 15 residues. V was clipped by 3 bases and J by 0 bases, with 11 bases between them. Germline assignment: CDR1 LNHDA and CDR2 SQIVND (reference sequence). CDR3 nucleotides: TGTGCCAGTAGTATGTCGAGCAAAGCTAACTATGGCTACACCTTC. Encoded protein: CASSMSSKANYGYTF.

The chain recombines TRBV7-9 with TRBJ2-1; no reliable D call. Germline V gene sequence: CDR1 SEHNR, CDR2 FQNEAQ (reference sequence). The ends were cut back, 2 bases at V and 0 bases at J, with 11 bases in the middle. This CDR3 contains 16 residues. This CDR3 is CASSLQALSSYNEQFF. The DNA of the CDR3 is TGTGCCAGCAGCTTACAAGCACTGAGCTCCTACAATGAGCAGTTCTTC.

V gene TRBV5-6 combines with J gene TRBJ1-2; D remains unclear. Trimming removed 1 base at V and 4 bases at J, with 5 bases between. CDR3 length: 12 residues. Looked up from germline, CDR1 is SGHDT and CDR2 is YYEEEE. The CDR3 region is CASSLSPYGYTF. CDR3 coding DNA: TGTGCCAGCAGCTTGTCTCCCTATGGCTACACCTTC.

This clone was recorded a few times. The V call is TRBV18, the J call TRBJ1-4; D remains unclear. CDR1 is KGHSH and CDR2 is LQKENI in the germline V gene. CDR3 length: 13 residues. The V and J ends lost 2 bases and 7 bases respectively, with 8 bases between them. The CDR3 coding sequence is TGTGCCAGCTCACCAGGACTGAGTGAAAAACTGTTTTTT. Amino acids: CASSPGLSEKLFF.

The chain joins TRBV2 to TRBJ1-6; TRBD1 is a possible D gene (5 bases). The V and J ends lost 9 bases and 7 bases respectively, with 16 bases between them. Germline V gene sequence: CDR1 SNHLY, CDR2 FYNNEI. CDR3 length: 14 amino acids. The CDR3 coding sequence is TGTGCCAGTTCCCTTGGGACTGCGAATTCACCCCTCCACTTT. Protein: CASSLGTANSPLHF. Using reference TRBV2 and TRBJ1-6 for the parts outside the CDR3, the full variable domain is EPEVTQTPSHQVTQMGQEVILRCVPISNHLYFYWYRQILGQKVEFLVSFYNNEISEKSEIFDDQFSVERPDGSNFTLKIRSTKLEDSAMYFCASSLGTANSPLHFGNGTRLTVT.

The chain recombines TRBV20-1 with TRBJ1-4; 7 nucleotides align to TRBD1. Germline V gene data show CDR1 as DFQATT and CDR2 as SNEGSKA (reference sequence). CDR3 length: 11 amino acids. V shed 5 bases and J 9 bases; nucleotides not matched to a gene: 3. CDR3 protein: CSALTGKKLFF. As DNA, the CDR3 is TGCAGTGCTTTGACAGGGAAAAAACTGTTTTTT.

The rearrangement joins TRBV7-9 to TRBJ2-2; 7 bases align to TRBD2. Per germline, CDR1 SEHNR and CDR2 FQNEAQ (reference sequence). This CDR3 comprises 16 residues. V was pared by 3 bases and J by 4 bases, with 8 bases of the junction left unmatched. This CDR3 is CASSFLLAVSTGELFF. The CDR3 region has the DNA TGTGCCAGCAGCTTCTTGCTAGCGGTGAGCACCGGGGAGCTGTTTTTT.

This chain connects TRBV6-5 to TRBJ1-2, with TRBD1 matching 8 bases. Germline V gene sequence: CDR1 MNHEY, CDR2 SVGAGI. The CDR3 length is 15 residues. Trimming removed 5 bases from V and 5 bases from J; junction bases left unmatched: 10. In DNA form, the CDR3 reads TGTGCCAGCAGTCACCAGCGGACAGGGAATTATGGCTACACCTTC. Translation gives CASSHQRTGNYGYTF.

The V call is TRBV18, the J call TRBJ2-7; 10 nucleotides line up with TRBD2. V shed 1 base and J 3 bases; nucleotides not matched to a gene: 9. This CDR3 contains 17 residues. The germline gives CDR1 KGHSH, CDR2 LQKENI. CDR3 DNA: TGTGCCAGCTCACCACTTTCAAGCGGGGGGGGAGGCTACGAGCAGTACTTC. Translating it yields CASSPLSSGGGGYEQYF.

The rearrangement uses TRBV27 and TRBJ1-1; 11 bases align to TRBD1. The trim removed 8 bases at V and 3 bases at J, leaving 2 bases unmatched. Germline-derived CDR1 and CDR2 are MNHEY and SMNVEV (reference sequence). This CDR3 contains 13 residues. Here the CDR3 reads CASGQGAHTEAFF. Written as DNA, the CDR3 is TGTGCCAGCGGACAGGGGGCGCACACTGAAGCTTTCTTT.

The V gene is TRBV28, the J gene TRBJ1-1; D ambiguous. In germline, CDR1 is MDHEN, CDR2 SYDVKM. V dropped 6 bases and J dropped 0 bases, with 17 bases sitting between them. CDR3 size: 16 residues. CDR3 protein: CASSQGYLGVNTEAFF. The CDR3 DNA is TGTGCCAGCAGCCAAGGTTATTTGGGAGTGAACACTGAAGCTTTCTTT.